Presented here are 6 T cell receptor beta chains from one specimen sequenced in a study of shared clonotypes between healthy human individuals. Libraries were prepared by immunoSEQ multiplex PCR; TCRdb keeps only in-frame clonotypes and omits some of them. The sample lists millions of clones, 85% to 95% occurring once. Material for sequencing was naive CD4+ T cells from PBMCs. Described subset: CD45RA+ positively selected. The receptors here all came from a man aged 18 to 30 in good health. Some clones in this sample may be carry-over from other donors' samples.

V gene TRBV12-5 combines with J gene TRBJ1-2, with TRBD1 matching 9 bases. Germline V gene sequence: CDR1 LGHNT, CDR2 FRNRAP. Germline trimming cut 6 bases from V and 5 bases from J; bases unmatched to any gene: 4. The CDR3 runs 13 residues. CDR3 bases: TGTGCTAGTGGAATAGGACAGGGGTATGGCTACACCTTC. The encoded protein is CASGIGQGYGYTF.

The chain combines TRBV13 with TRBJ2-1; 11 nucleotides line up with TRBD2. In germline, CDR1 is PRHDT, CDR2 FYEKMQ (reference sequence). This CDR3 spans 21 amino acids. V lost 0 bases and J lost 6; bases outside the gene matches: 19. This CDR3 reads CASSLGSRLAGIGGGPNEQFF. The DNA for the CDR3 is TGTGCCAGCAGCTTAGGAAGTAGACTAGCGGGAATCGGCGGAGGTCCCAATGAGCAGTTCTTC.

Of note for this clone: The identical CDR3 is also encoded by other nucleotide sequences in the sample. V usage is TRBV5-1 and J usage is TRBJ2-7; TRBD2 matches 8 bases. Losses at the gene ends were 0 bases for V and 4 bases for J; bases not matched to a gene: 6. The CDR3 length is 15 residues. The germline V gene has CDR1 SGHRS and CDR2 YFSETQ. Here the CDR3 DNA reads TGCGCCAGCAGCTTGGTCACTAGCGGTGGGTACGAGCAGTACTTC. Encoded protein: CASSLVTSGGYEQYF.

V usage is TRBV10-3 and J usage is TRBJ2-7; the D is unclear. Germline lookup yields CDR1 ENHRY and CDR2 SYGVKD. The CDR3 has 15 amino acids. Trimming took 0 bases from V and 0 from J, leaving 9 bases between them. CDR3 loop: CAISESVKGSYEQYF. The CDR3 DNA reads TGTGCCATCAGTGAGTCGGTGAAGGGCTCCTACGAGCAGTACTTC.

The chain employs TRBV5-1 and TRBJ1-5; 7 bases are a match to TRBD1. From germline, CDR1 is SGHRS and CDR2 YFSETQ. The CDR3 contains 16 residues. The junction had 7 bases not matched to a gene; V was cut back by 0 bases and J by 4 bases. This chain's CDR3 is CASSLGPDRTNQPQHF. The DNA of the CDR3 is TGCGCCAGCAGCTTGGGACCGGACAGGACTAATCAGCCCCAGCATTTT.

This rearrangement joins TRBV6-1 to TRBJ1-5, with unresolved D. The CDR3 length is 15 residues. Germline CDR1 MNHNS, CDR2 SASEGT. The germline V and J ends were trimmed by 0 bases and 7 bases, with 13 bases remaining between them. For the CDR3, the DNA is TGTGCCAGCAGTGAAGCGGGGATAAGCGCACAGCCCCAGCATTTT. Translating gives CASSEAGISAQPQHF.